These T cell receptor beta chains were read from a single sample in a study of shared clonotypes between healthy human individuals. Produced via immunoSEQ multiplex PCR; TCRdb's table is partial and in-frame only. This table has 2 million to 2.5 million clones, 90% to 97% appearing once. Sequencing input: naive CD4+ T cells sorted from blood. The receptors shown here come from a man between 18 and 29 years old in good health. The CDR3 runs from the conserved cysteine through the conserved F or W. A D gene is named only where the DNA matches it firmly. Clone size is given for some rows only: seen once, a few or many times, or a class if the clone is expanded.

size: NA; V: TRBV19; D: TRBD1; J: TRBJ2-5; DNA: TGTGCCAGCCGACAGGGGGCGGGTGAGACCCAGTACTTC; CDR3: CASRQGAGETQYF
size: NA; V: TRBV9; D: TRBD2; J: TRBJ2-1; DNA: TGTGCCAGCAGCGTAGCCACTAGCGGTTACAATGAGCAGTTCTTC; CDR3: CASSVATSGYNEQFF
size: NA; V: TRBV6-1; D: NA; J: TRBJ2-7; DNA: TGTGCCAGCAGTGACTACAGGGTTGGGCTCTACGAGCAGTACTTC; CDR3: CASSDYRVGLYEQYF
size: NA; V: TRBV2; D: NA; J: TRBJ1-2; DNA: TGTGCCAGCAGATCGGAAGGTCCGAACCATGGCTACACCTTC; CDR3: CASRSEGPNHGYTF
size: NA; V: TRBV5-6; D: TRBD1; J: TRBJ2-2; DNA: TGTGCCAGCAGCTTGGGCCCTACAGGGGCCGTCGGGGAGCTGTTTTTT; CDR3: CASSLGPTGAVGELFF
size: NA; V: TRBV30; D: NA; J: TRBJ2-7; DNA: TGTGCCTGGAGTGCCCCAGGGGTTGAGCAGTACTTC; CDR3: CAWSAPGVEQYF
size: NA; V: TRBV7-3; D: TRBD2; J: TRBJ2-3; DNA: TGTGCCAGCAGCTTGGGTAGCGGGGCAGGCACAGATACGCAGTATTTT; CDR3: CASSLGSGAGTDTQYF
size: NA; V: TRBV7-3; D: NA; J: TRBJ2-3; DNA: TGTGCCAGTGCTAATCAGAGCTGGTTCGGCACAGATACGCAGTATTTT; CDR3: CASANQSWFGTDTQYF
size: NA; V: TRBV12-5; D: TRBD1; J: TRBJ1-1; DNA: TGTGCTAGTGCCCAGGGACAGTTAAACACTGAAGCTTTCTTT; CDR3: CASAQGQLNTEAFF
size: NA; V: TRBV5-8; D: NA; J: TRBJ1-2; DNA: TGTGCCAGCAGCTCAGTAGAGATCCGGTATGGCTACACCTTC; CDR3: CASSSVEIRYGYTF
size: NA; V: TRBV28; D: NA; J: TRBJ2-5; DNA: TGTGCCAGCAGAAAGACACAAGAGACCCAGTACTTC; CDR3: CASRKTQETQYF
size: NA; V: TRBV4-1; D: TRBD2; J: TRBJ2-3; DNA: TGCGCCAGCAGCCCGAGAACGTGGGAGGGCCCAGATACGCAGTATTTT; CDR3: CASSPRTWEGPDTQYF
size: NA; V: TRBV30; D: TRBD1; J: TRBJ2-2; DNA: TGTGCCTGGAGTGTACTAGGATTTACAGGGGGCAGTACCGGGGAGCTGTTTTTT; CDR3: CAWSVLGFTGGSTGELFF
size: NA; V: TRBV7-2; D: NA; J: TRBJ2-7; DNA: TGTGCCAGCAGCTTAGTGCCAGGCTACGAGCAGTACTTC; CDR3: CASSLVPGYEQYF
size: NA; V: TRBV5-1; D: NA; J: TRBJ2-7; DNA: TGCGCCAGCAGCTTGGCCTTAGGGGACCCGTCCTACGAGCAGTACTTC; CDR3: CASSLALGDPSYEQYF
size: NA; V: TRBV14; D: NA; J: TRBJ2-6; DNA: TGTGCCAGCAGCGGGTCTGGGGCCAACGTCCTGACTTTC; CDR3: CASSGSGANVLTF
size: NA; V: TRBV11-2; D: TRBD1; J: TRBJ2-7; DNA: TGTGCCAGCAGCCGCCAGGGACAGGGGGCGGGGGAGCAGTACTTC; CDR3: CASSRQGQGAGEQYF
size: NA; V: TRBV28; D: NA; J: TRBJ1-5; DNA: TGTGCCAGCAGTCTTTGGGGTCAGCCCCAGCATTTT; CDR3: CASSLWGQPQHF
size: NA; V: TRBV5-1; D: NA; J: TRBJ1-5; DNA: TGCGCCAGCAGCTTGGGGGGCCGGGCACAGCCCCAGCATTTT; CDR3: CASSLGGRAQPQHF
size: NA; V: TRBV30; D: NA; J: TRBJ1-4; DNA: TGTGCCTGGAGTGTACGTTACGGGACTATTAATGAAAAACTGTTTTTT; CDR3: CAWSVRYGTINEKLFF
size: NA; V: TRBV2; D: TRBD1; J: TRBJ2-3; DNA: TGTGCCAGCCAGACGACCGGGACAGTTAGCACAGATACGCAGTATTTT; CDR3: CASQTTGTVSTDTQYF
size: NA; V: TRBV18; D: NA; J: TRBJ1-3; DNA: TGTGCCAGCTACCCGAGCTCTGGAAACACCATATATTTT; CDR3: CASYPSSGNTIYF
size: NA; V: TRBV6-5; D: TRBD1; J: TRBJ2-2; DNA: TGTGCCAGCAGAAGACAGGGGGCGTCCACCGGGGAGCTGTTTTTT; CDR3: CASRRQGASTGELFF
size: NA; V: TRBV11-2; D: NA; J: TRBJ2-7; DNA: TGTGCCAGCAGCTTAGAGCCAGGGGCCTCCTACGAGCAGTACTTC; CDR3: CASSLEPGASYEQYF
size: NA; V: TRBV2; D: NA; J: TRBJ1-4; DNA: TGTGCCAGCAGTCTACTACCCCGTGCTAATGAAAAACTGTTTTTT; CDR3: CASSLLPRANEKLFF
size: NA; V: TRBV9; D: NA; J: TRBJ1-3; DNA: TGTGCCAGCAGCGTAGACAGTAACTCTGGAAACACCATATATTTT; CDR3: CASSVDSNSGNTIYF
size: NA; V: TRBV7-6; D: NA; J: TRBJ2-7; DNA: TGTGCCAGCAGCTTAAACAGGGAGGTGGAGCAGTACTTC; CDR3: CASSLNREVEQYF
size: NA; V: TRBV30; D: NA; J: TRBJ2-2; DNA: TGTGCCTTCGGACTACGAACCGGGGAGCTGTTTTTT; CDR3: CAFGLRTGELFF
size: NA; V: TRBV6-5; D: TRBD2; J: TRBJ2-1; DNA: TGTGCCAGCGAAAAGGGTTCTAGCGGGACCGAGCAGTTCTTC; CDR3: CASEKGSSGTEQFF
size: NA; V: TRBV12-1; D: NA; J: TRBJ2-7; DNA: TGTGCCAGCAGCGGACGAAGACAGGGGGTTTACGAGCAGTACTTC; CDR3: CASSGRRQGVYEQYF
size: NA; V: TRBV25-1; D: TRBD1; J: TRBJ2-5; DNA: TGTGCCAGCAGTACAGGGGGCAACCCTTACCAAGAGACCCAGTACTTC; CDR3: CASSTGGNPYQETQYF
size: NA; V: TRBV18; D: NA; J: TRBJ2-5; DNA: TGTGCCAGCTCACCACTTCGAGCTGTAGAGACCCAGTACTTC; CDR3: CASSPLRAVETQYF
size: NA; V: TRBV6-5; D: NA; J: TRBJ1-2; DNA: TGTGCCAGCAGCGTCTACCGGGACGGCTATGGCTACACCTTC; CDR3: CASSVYRDGYGYTF
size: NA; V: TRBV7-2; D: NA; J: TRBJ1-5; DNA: TGTGCCAGCAGCCAACGAACAGGGAGTCAGCCCCAGCATTTT; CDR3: CASSQRTGSQPQHF
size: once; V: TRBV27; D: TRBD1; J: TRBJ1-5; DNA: TGTGCCAGCACCCCCAATATGGGAACCGGGACAGGGGGCAATCAGCCCCAGCATTTT; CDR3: CASTPNMGTGTGGNQPQHF
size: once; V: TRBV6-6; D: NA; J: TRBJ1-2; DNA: TGTGCCAGCAGCAGTGCCGGGGACGGCGGCTACACCTTC; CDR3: CASSSAGDGGYTF
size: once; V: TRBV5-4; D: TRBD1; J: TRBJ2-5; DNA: TGTGCCAGCAGCGGGGACAGGGGGCTAGAGACCCAGTACTTC; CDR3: CASSGDRGLETQYF
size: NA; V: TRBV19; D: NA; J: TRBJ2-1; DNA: TGTGCCAGTAGTTGGAGGCGAGGCGATGAGCAGTTCTTC; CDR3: CASSWRRGDEQFF
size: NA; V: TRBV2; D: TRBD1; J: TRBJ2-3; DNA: TGTGCCAGCAGTCCAAGACAGGGGGCGGCGGATACGCAGTATTTT; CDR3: CASSPRQGAADTQYF
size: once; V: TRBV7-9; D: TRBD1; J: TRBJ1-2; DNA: TGTGCCAGCAGCTTATCCGGGACAGGGCTATTCGACTATGGCTACACCTTC; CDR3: CASSLSGTGLFDYGYTF
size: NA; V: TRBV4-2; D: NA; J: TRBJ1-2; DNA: TGTGCCAGCAGCCAAGACGGGGGAGTAGTTGGCTACACCTTC; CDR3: CASSQDGGVVGYTF
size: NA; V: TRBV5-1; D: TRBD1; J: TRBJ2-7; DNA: TGCGCCAGCAGCTTAGGGACAGCCTCCTACGAGCAGTACTTC; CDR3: CASSLGTASYEQYF
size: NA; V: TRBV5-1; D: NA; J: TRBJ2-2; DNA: TGCGCCAGCAGCTTGGTTGACGGGACGGGGGAGCTGTTTTTT; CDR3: CASSLVDGTGELFF
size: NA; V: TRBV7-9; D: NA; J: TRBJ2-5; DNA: TGTGCCAGCAGCTTAGATGGGGCGGAGACCCAGTACTTC; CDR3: CASSLDGAETQYF
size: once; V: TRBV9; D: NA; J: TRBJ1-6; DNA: TGTGCCAGCAGCGTCACCAGCTCCTATAATTCACCCCTCCACTTT; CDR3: CASSVTSSYNSPLHF
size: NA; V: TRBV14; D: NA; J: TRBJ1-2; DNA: TGTGCCAGCAGCCAAGGGGGCGGCCCCCTGAGTATGACCTATGGCTACACCTTC; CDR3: CASSQGGGPLSMTYGYTF
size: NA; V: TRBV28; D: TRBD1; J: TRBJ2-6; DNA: TGTGCCAGCAGTTTAGTTGGGGGACAGGGGGCGGCCAACGTCCTGACTTTC; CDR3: CASSLVGGQGAANVLTF
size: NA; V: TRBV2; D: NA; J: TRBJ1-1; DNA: TGTGCCAGCAGAGAGGGCCTGGGAGGGACCGGGAAAGCTTTCTTT; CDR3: CASREGLGGTGKAFF
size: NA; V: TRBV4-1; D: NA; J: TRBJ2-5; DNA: TGCGCCAGCAGCCAGGACTGGAATCCGGAGACCCAGTACTTC; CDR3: CASSQDWNPETQYF
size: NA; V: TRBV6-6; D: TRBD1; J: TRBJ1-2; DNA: TGTGCCAGCAGCCAGGGGGCCTATGGCTACACCTTC; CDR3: CASSQGAYGYTF